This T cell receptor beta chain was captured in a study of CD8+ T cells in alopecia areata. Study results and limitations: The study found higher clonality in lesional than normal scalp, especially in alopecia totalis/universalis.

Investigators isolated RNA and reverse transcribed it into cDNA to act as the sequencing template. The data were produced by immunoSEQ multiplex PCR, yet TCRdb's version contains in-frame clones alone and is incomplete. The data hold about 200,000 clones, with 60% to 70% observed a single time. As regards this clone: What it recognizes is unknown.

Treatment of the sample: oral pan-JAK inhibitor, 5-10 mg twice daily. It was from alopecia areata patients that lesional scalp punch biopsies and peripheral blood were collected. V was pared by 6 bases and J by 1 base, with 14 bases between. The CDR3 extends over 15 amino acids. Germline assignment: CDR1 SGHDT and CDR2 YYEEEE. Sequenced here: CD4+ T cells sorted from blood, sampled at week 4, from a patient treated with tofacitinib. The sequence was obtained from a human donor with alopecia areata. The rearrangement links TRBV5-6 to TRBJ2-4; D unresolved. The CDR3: CASTVWDGAKNIQYF. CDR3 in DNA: TGTGCCAGCACCGTCTGGGATGGGGCCAAAAACATTCAGTACTTC. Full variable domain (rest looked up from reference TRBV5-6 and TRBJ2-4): DAGVTQSPTHLIKTRGQQVTLRCSPKSGHDTVSWYQQALGQGPQFIFQYYEEEERQRGNFPDRFSGHQFPNYSSELNVNALLLGDSALYLCASTVWDGAKNIQYFGAGTRLSVL.